This T cell receptor (beta chain) was documented in a study of blood T cell repertoires in COVID-19. Looking at the study overall: Acute and convalescent COVID-19 specimens originated in the United States, Italy and Spain.

In the study's own analysis: Amplification of reference gene primers provided the estimated nucleated cell counts. Assay: immunoSEQ multiplex PCR; the TCRdb copy retains only in-frame clones and omits some. V and J calls plus clone size are reproduced from that table; the DNA served to infer D and trimming. The sample contains hundreds of thousands of clones, roughly 91% of which appear only once. Germline lookup yields CDR1 SEHNR and CDR2 FQNEAQ (reference sequence). Trimming at V came to 5 bases and at J to 3 bases, leaving 4 bases not matched to a gene. CDR3 size: 14 residues. Cohorts were assigned according to the clinical history that participants reported. Exposed study participants had met a COVID-19 case within 2 weeks before entry.

The origin of this receptor is a woman between 45 and 65 years old who had been exposed to COVID-19. The chain is built from TRBV7-9 and TRBJ2-1, with 7 nucleotides matching TRBD2. The specimen was PBMCs or T cells enriched from blood (not recorded which). CDR3 loop: CASSERGDYNEQFF. DNA of the CDR3: TGTGCCAGCAGCGAACGGGGGGACTACAATGAGCAGTTCTTC.